The subject of this entry is one T cell receptor (beta chain). Its matching antigen is unknown. The data are from a study of OX40 agonist ivuxolimab in advanced cancers. As for the study in general: As their treatment, patients were administered ivuxolimab, an agonistic anti-OX40 (CD134) antibody.

J gave up 2 bases and V 5 bases, and 9 bases lay outside the gene matches. Germline lookup yields CDR1 SEHNR and CDR2 FQNEAQ (reference sequence). CDR3 length: 16 residues. Method: immunoSEQ multiplex PCR; TCRdb's copy keeps in-frame clones and lacks some. Altogether roughly 57,000 clones are present, roughly 87% being singletons, with the ten largest covering 16%. Study-level results: By week 6 at 0.1 to 3.0 mg/kg, blood CD4+ and CD8+ T cells had expanded clonally. Expanded clones tended on average to be more numerous among CD8+ T cells than CD4+.

This clonotype originated in an adult with an advanced solid tumor such as melanoma, head and neck, liver or kidney cancer. The sample in question was CD4+ or CD8+ T cells sorted from blood, obtained in a trial of the OX40 agonist ivuxolimab. The V call is TRBV7-9, the J call TRBJ2-1; TRBD2 aligns across 7 bases. The CDR3 DNA reads as TGTGCCAGCAGCCACGACCGCGGGAGAACCTACAATGAGCAGTTCTTC. As protein: CASSHDRGRTYNEQFF.